Below are 8 T cell receptor beta chains sequenced from a single sample in a study of breast tumors, draining lymph nodes, adjacent tissues. TCRdb re-derived calls from the multiplex PCR reads in MiXCR, one entry per CDR3 protein. The table shows about 230,000 distinct CDR3 sequences, with approximately 30% occurring only once. The lymph nodes were axillary draining lymph nodes from breast cancer patients. The sample taken for sequencing was axillary lymph node tissue. The receptor source for this set is a female donor with breast cancer. Some clones in this sample may be carry-over from other donors' samples.

This clonotype was detected many times. The V gene is TRBV29-1, the J gene TRBJ2-2, with D possibly TRBD1 on 5 matching bases. CDR1 is SQVTM and CDR2 is ANQGSEA in the germline V gene. Trimming took 2 bases from V and 2 from J, leaving 9 bases between them. The CDR3 is 14 residues long. The CDR3: CSVEQGPNTGELFF. CDR3 nucleotides: TGCAGCGTTGAACAGGGTCCTAACACCGGGGAGCTGTTTTTT.

In this sample, this clonotype turned up many times. V and J are TRBV6-1 and TRBJ2-1, with 11 bases that match TRBD2. The CDR3 runs 17 residues. The V and J ends lost 2 bases and 7 bases, in that order; junction bases with no gene match: 10. Germline CDR1 MNHNS, CDR2 SASEGT. The CDR3 is CASSESIAGGTVNEQFF. The CDR3 DNA follows: TGTGCCAGCAGTGAATCGATAGCGGGAGGGACTGTAAATGAGCAGTTCTTC.

This clonotype was seen ten or more times. A read error is possible here, since a much larger clone lies one base away. This chain connects TRBV5-6 to TRBJ2-4; D unresolved. The ends were cut back, 1 base at V and 1 base at J, with 12 bases in the middle. The germline gives CDR1 SGHDT, CDR2 YYEEEE. The CDR3 is 16 amino acids. CDR3 bases: TGTGCCAGCAGCTTGAAAGTTGCGTCTGCCAAAAACATTCAGTACTTC. Amino acid sequence: CASSLKVASAKNIQYF.

This clonotype was seen many times. The chain links TRBV6-1 to TRBJ1-6; TRBD1 might be the D (5 bases). V lost 3 bases and J lost 9, with 18 bases in between. The length of the CDR3 is 16 residues. Germline V lookup: CDR1 MNHNS, CDR2 SASEGT. CDR3: CASSDLQSWGVSPLHF. The CDR3 region has the DNA TGTGCCAGCAGTGACCTGCAAAGTTGGGGCGTTTCACCCCTCCACTTT.

There are many counts of this clonotype. The chain joins TRBV7-9 to TRBJ1-2; D might be TRBD1 (5 bases). V lost 5 bases and J lost 7, with 20 bases in between. The CDR3 runs to 15 residues. Looked up from germline, CDR1 is SEHNR and CDR2 is FQNEAQ (reference sequence). CDR3 residues: CASSPTTPGDGGYTF. The CDR3 DNA reads as TGTGCCAGCAGCCCCACGACACCGGGGGACGGTGGCTACACCTTC.

This clonotype has at least ten counts. The chain recombines TRBV6-2 or TRBV6-3 with TRBJ2-7; the match to TRBD2 covers 7 bases. Looked up from germline, CDR1 is MNHEY and CDR2 is SVGEGT. V trimming: 4 bases; J trimming: 6 bases; junction bases outside the gene matches: 6. CDR3 length equals 13 residues. DNA for the CDR3: TGTGCCAGCAGTTTGGGACTACCTCCCGAGCAGTACTTC. Its translation: CASSLGLPPEQYF.

This clonotype occurred many times. The rearrangement joins TRBV20-1 to TRBJ2-2, with D maybe TRBD1 (6 bases). This CDR3 spans 15 amino acids. Trimming took off 6 bases at V and 6 bases at J, with 20 bases between the two ends. Germline V gives CDR1 DFQATT, CDR2 SNEGSKA (reference sequence). The CDR3 region is CSATRSMGASGELFF. As DNA, the CDR3 is TGCAGTGCAACGAGATCTATGGGGGCGTCCGGGGAGCTGTTTTTT.

At least ten counts were recorded for this clonotype. The V call is TRBV9, the J call TRBJ2-7, with 8 bases matching TRBD1. Per germline, CDR1 SGDLS and CDR2 YYNGEE. V lost 0 bases to trimming and J lost 2 bases; unmatched junction nucleotides: 1. The CDR3 is made up of 14 amino acids. The CDR3 here is CASSVAQGAYEQYF. The CDR3 bases are TGTGCCAGCAGCGTAGCACAGGGGGCCTACGAGCAGTACTTC.